The following is a TCR beta chain sequence with its context. TCRdb keeps only in-frame clones here, not all; method: immunoSEQ multiplex PCR. Of around 280,000 clones listed, about nine tenths are singletons. This entry is derived from a study of blood T cell repertoires in COVID-19. Germline V gene sequence: CDR1 LGHDT, CDR2 YNNKEL (reference sequence). The CDR3 runs to 13 residues. V lost 6 bases and J 6 bases, leaving 13 bases between the germline ends. V gene TRBV3-1 (or the pseudogene TRBV3-2) combines with J gene TRBJ2-3; a weak D match, TRBD2 (5 bases). This TCR was sampled from a middle-aged woman who had recovered from COVID-19. The sequenced sample consisted of PBMCs or T cells enriched from blood (not recorded which). In DNA, the CDR3 is TGTGCCAGCAGTCAAAATTCGGGGGATACGCAGTATTTT. Protein: CASSQNSGDTQYF.